This T cell receptor beta chain came from a study of T cells in Graves' hyperthyroidism and ophthalmopathy. This clonotype was seen a handful of times. The CDR3 runs 14 residues. The V gene end was trimmed by 1 base and the J gene end by 3 bases; junction bases not matched to a gene: 3. The V gene's germline CDR1 is GTSNPN and CDR2 SVGIG (reference sequence). Amplified TCR beta CDR3 regions derived from RNA transcripts. An initial round of RT-PCR targeting the TCR CDR3 relied on the HTBI primer set. TCRdb reprocessed the multiplex PCR reads with MiXCR, giving one entry per CDR3 protein. The data show approximately 410,000 distinct CDR3 sequences, roughly 15% seen once.

This chain connects TRBV30 to TRBJ2-7; 10 bases match TRBD2. The TCR originated in a man aged 18 to 35 with Graves' ophthalmopathy. Input material: blood. CDR3 loop: CAWSALAGDYEQYF. DNA of the CDR3: TGTGCCTGGAGTGCCCTAGCGGGAGACTACGAGCAGTACTTC. Together with reference TRBV30 and TRBJ2-7, the CDR3 gives the full variable domain: SQTIHQWPATLVQPVGSPLSLECTVEGTSNPNLYWYRQAAGRGLQLLFYSVGIGQISSEVPQNLSASRPQDRQFILSSKKLLLSDSGFYLCAWSALAGDYEQYFGPGTRLTVT.